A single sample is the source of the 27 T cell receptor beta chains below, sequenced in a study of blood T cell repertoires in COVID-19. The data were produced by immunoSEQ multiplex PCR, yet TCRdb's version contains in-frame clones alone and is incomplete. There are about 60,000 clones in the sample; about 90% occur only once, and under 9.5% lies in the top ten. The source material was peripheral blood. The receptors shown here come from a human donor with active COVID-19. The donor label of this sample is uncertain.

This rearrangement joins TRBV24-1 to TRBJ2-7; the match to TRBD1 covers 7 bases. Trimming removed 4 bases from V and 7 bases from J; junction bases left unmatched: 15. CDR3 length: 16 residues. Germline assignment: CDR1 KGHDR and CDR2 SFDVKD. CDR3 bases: TGTGCCACCAGTGAACCGACAGGGTCCTTTAGAGAAGAGCAGTACTTC. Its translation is CATSEPTGSFREEQYF.

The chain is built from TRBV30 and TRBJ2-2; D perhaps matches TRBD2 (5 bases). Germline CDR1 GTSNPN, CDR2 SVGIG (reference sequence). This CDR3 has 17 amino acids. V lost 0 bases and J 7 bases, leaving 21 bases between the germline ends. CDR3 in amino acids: CAWSVQWERTGNGELFF. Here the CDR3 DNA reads TGTGCCTGGAGTGTACAGTGGGAGAGGACCGGGAACGGGGAGCTGTTTTTT.

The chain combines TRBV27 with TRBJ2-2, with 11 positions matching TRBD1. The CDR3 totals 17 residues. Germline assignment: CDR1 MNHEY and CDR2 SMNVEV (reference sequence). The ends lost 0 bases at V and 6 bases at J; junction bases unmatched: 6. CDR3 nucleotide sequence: TGTGCCAGCAGTTTATCGCGGGACAGGGGGTTCGCCGGGGAGCTGTTTTTT. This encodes CASSLSRDRGFAGELFF.

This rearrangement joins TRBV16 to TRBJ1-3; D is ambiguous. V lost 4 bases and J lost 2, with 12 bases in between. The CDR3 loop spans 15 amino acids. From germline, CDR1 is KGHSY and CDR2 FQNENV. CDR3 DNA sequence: TGTGCCAGCAGCCTGCTTGGAGGGACTGGAAACACCATATATTTT. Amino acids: CASSLLGGTGNTIYF.

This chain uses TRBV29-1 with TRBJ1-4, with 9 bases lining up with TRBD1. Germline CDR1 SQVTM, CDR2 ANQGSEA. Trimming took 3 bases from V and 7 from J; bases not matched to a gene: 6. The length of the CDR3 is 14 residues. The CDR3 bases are TGCAGCGTTGAGAATGACAGGGGGTGTGAAAAACTGTTTTTT. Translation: CSVENDRGCEKLFF.

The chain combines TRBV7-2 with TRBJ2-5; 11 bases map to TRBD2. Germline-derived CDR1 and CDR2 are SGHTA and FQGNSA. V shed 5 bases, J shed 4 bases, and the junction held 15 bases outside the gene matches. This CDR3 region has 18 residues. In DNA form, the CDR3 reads TGTGCCAGCAGCCACCTCCGCCTTGGTCTAGCGGGGGGAGAGACCCAGTACTTC. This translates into CASSHLRLGLAGGETQYF.

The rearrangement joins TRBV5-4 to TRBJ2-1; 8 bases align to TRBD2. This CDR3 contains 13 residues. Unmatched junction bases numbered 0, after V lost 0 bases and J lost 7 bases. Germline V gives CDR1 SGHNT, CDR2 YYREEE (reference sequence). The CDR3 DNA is TGTGCCAGCAGCTTGGCGGGAGGGAATGAGCAGTTCTTC. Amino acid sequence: CASSLAGGNEQFF.

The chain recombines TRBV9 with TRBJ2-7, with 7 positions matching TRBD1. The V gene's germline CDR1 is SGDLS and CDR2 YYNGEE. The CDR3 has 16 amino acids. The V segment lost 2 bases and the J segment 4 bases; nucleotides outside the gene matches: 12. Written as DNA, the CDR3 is TGTGCCAGCAGCGTTGAAGGGGGCGCGAGGAAGTACGAGCAGTACTTC. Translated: CASSVEGGARKYEQYF.

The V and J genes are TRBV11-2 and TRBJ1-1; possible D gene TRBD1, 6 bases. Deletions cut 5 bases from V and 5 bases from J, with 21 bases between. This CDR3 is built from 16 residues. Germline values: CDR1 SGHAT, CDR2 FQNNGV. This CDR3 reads CASSNPYRVRGTEAFF. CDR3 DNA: TGTGCCAGCAGCAACCCGTACAGGGTAAGAGGGACTGAAGCTTTCTTT.

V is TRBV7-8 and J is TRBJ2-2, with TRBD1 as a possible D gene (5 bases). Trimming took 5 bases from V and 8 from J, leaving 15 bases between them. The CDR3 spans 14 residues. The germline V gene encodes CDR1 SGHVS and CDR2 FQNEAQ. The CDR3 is CASSRVMGPGELFF. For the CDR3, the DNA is TGTGCCAGCAGCCGAGTTATGGGGCCGGGGGAGCTGTTTTTT.

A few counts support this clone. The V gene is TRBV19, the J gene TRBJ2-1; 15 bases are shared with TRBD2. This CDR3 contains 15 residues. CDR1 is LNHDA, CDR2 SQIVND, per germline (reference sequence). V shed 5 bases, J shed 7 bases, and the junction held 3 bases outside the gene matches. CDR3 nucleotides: TGTGCCAGTAGTCTCGGGACTAGCGGGAGGAATGAGCAGTTCTTC. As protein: CASSLGTSGRNEQFF. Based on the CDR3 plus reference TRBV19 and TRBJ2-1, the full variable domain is DGGITQSPKYLFRKEGQNVTLSCEQNLNHDAMYWYRQDPGQGLRLIYYSQIVNDFQKGDIAEGYSVSREKKESFPLTVTSAQKNPTAFYLCASSLGTSGRNEQFFGPGTRLTVL.

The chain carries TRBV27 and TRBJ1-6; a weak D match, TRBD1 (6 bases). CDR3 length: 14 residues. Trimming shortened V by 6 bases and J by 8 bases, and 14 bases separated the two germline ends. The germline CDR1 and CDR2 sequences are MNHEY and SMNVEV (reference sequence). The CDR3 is CASSTGRSHSPLHF. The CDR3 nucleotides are TGTGCCAGCAGCACAGGGCGGTCACATTCACCCCTCCACTTT.

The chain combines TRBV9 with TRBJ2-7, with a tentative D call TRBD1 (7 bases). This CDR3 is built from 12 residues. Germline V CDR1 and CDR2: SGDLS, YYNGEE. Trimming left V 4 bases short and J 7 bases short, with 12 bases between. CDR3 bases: TGTGCCAGCAGCCCAGGGGGAGGAGAGCAGTACTTC. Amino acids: CASSPGGGEQYF.

Here the CDR3 DNA reads TGTGCCAGTAGTATAGTGTCCGCAGGGAAAGGCTACACCTTC. This sequence encodes CASSIVSAGKGYTF. The rearrangement uses TRBV19 and TRBJ1-2; D perhaps matches TRBD1 (5 bases). Germline V CDR1 and CDR2: LNHDA, SQIVND (reference sequence). Between the trimmed V and J ends, which lost 1 base and 8 bases, there was a span of 14 bases. This CDR3 is built from 14 residues.

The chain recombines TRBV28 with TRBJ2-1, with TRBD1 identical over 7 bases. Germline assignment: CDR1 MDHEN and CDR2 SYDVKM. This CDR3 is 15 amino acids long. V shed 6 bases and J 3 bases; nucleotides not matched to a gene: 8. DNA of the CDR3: TGTGCCAGCAGAGGACAGGCTCCCTTCTACAATGAGCAGTTCTTC. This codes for CASRGQAPFYNEQFF.

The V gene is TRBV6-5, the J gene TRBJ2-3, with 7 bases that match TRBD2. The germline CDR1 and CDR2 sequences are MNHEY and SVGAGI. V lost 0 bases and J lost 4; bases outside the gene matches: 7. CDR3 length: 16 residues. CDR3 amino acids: CASSYSTGGSPDTQYF. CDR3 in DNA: TGTGCCAGCAGTTACTCGACGGGAGGATCGCCAGATACGCAGTATTTT.

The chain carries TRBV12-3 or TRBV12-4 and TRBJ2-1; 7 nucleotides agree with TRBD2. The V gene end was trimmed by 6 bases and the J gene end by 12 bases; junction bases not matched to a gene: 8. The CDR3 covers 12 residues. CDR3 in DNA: TGTGCCAGCAGCGAACGCCTAGCGGTGCAGTTCTTC. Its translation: CASSERLAVQFF.

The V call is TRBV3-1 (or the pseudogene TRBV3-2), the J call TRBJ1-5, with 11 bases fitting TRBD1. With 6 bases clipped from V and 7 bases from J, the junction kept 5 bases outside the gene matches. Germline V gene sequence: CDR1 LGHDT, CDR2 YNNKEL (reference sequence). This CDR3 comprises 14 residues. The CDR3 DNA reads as TGTGCCAGCAGTCTCGGACAGGGGGCACAGCCCCAGCATTTT. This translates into CASSLGQGAQPQHF.

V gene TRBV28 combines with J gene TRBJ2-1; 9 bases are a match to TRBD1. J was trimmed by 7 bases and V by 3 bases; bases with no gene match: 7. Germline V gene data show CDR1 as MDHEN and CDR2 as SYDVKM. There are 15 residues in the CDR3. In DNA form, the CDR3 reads TGTGCCAGCAGTTTTACCCCGGGACAGGGTAATGAGCAGTTCTTC. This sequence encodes CASSFTPGQGNEQFF. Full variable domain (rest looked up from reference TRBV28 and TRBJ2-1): DVKVTQSSRYLVKRTGEKVFLECVQDMDHENMFWYRQDPGLGLRLIYFSYDVKMKEKGDIPEGYSVSREKKERFSLILESASTNQTSMYLCASSFTPGQGNEQFFGPGTRLTVL.

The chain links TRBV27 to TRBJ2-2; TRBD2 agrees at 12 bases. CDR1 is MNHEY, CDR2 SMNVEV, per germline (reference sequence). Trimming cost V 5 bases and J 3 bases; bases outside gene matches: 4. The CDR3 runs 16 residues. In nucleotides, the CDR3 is TGTGCCAGCAGTCCTAGCGGGAGGGCCGACACCGGGGAGCTGTTTTTT. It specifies CASSPSGRADTGELFF.

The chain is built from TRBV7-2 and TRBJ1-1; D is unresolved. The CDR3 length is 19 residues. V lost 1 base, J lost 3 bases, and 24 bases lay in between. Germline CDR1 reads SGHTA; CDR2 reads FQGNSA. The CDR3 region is CASSLGRGALPWGYTEAFF. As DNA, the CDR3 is TGTGCCAGCAGCTTAGGACGGGGTGCCCTCCCTTGGGGATACACTGAAGCTTTCTTT.

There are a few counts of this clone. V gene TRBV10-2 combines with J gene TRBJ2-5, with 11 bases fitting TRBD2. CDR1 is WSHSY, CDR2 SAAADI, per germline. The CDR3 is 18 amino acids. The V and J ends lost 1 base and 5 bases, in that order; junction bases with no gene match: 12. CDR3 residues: CASSEWSSGGTPQETQYF. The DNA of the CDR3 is TGCGCCAGCAGTGAGTGGTCTAGCGGGGGGACCCCCCAGGAGACCCAGTACTTC.

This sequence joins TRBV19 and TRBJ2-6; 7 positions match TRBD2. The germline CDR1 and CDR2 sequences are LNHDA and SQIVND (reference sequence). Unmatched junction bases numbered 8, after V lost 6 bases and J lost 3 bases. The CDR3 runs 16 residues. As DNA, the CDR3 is TGTGCCAGTAGCCCGAAGGGAGGGGTTGGGGCCAACGTCCTGACTTTC. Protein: CASSPKGGVGANVLTF.

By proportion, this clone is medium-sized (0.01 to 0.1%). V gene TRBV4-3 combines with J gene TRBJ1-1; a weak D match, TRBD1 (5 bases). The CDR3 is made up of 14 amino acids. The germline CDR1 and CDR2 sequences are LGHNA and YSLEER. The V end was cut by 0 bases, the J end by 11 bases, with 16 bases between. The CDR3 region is CASSQDQGRSWAFF. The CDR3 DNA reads TGCGCCAGCAGCCAAGATCAGGGCCGCTCCTGGGCTTTCTTT.

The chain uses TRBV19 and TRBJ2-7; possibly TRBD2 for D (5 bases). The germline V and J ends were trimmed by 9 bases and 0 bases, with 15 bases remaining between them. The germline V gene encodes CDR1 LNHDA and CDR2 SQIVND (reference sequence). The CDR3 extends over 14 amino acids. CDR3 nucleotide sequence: TGTGCCAGCACGGACTCGCCTAACTCCTACGAGCAGTACTTC. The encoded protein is CASTDSPNSYEQYF.

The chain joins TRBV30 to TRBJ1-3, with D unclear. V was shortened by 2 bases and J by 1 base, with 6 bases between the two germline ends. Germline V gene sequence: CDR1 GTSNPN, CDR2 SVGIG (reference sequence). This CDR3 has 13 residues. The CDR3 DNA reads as TGTGCCTGGAGTCCCAGATCTGGAAACACCATATATTTT. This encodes CAWSPRSGNTIYF.

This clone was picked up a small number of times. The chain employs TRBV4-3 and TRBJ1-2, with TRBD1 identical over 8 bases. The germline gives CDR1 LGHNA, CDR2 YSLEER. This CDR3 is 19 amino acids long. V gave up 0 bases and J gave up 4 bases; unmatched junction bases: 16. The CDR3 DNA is TGCGCCAGCAGCCAAGATACTCCTTTGGGACAGGACTTTATCTATGGCTACACCTTC. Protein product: CASSQDTPLGQDFIYGYTF.